The text below deals with one T cell receptor (beta chain). The sample originates from a study of T cell responses to AZD1222 COVID-19 vaccine. Turning to the study itself: Pooled samples include second doses given at about 4 or 12 weeks.

Generated by immunoSEQ multiplex PCR, the TCRdb table keeps only in-frame clones and is missing some. Among approximately 68,000 clones listed, around 87% were seen once. In germline, CDR1 is SGHRS, CDR2 YFSETQ. V was pared by 4 bases and J by 1 base, with 5 bases between. This CDR3 is 12 amino acids long. This rearrangement joins TRBV5-1 to TRBJ2-5; D uncertain. This specimen consisted of peripheral blood, obtained on day 0 of AZD1222 vaccination. The sequence derives from an adult in good health. CDR3 nucleotide sequence: TGCGCCAGCAGCCCATCCCAAGAGACCCAGTACTTC. Its protein product is CASSPSQETQYF.